This TCR beta chain was recorded in a study of response to subunit inactivated influenza vaccine. The study, taken as a whole, reports: Each seasonal influenza vaccination, the authors suggested, recruits few new T cells.

In the case of this clonotype: Its target is unknown.

Using its own MiXCR run on the RT-PCR reads, TCRdb lists one record per CDR3 protein. The sample holds hundreds of thousands of distinct CDR3 sequences, roughly 15% seen once. The sequenced sample was PBMCs from blood, obtained 14 days before vaccination. The receptor comes from a man aged 45-60 years who received an inactivated influenza vaccine.

Written as DNA, the CDR3 is TGTGCCAGCAGTCGGACCGGACAGAACAATCAGCCCCAGCATTTT. Residues: CASSRTGQNNQPQHF. The genes are TRBV12-3 or TRBV12-4 and TRBJ1-5, with D perhaps matching TRBD1 (6 bases). This CDR3 is built from 15 residues. The V end was cut by 5 bases, the J end by 3 bases, with 14 bases between.